The text below deals with one TCR beta chain. No antigen is known for it. The entry originates in a study of graft-versus-host responses after intestinal transplantation. Study-level background: Multivisceral, liver-intestinal, or isolated intestinal grafts went to recipients. For approximately three years after anti-thymocyte globulin induction, all recipients took tacrolimus and steroids. Notes on the study in general: Levels of circulating GvH clones at their peak were associated with early post-transplant HvG declines. The presence of high graft-versus-host to host-versus-graft clonal ratios in allografts characterized patients with graft-donor T cell macrochimerism.

The data were produced by immunoSEQ multiplex PCR, yet TCRdb's version contains in-frame clones alone and is incomplete. The sample holds roughly 75,000 clones, about nine tenths seen once. This CDR3 comprises 14 residues. The germline V gene has CDR1 SGHTS and CDR2 YDEGEE. Trimming stripped 0 bases from V and 2 bases from J, with 6 bases between. The rearrangement uses TRBV5-8 and TRBJ2-1; D is undetermined. Sequences were derived from unstimulated CD4+ T cells sorted from spleen or lymph node cells, sampled before intestinal transplant. This receptor was identified in a human donor who received an intestinal transplant. The CDR3 DNA reads as TGTGCCAGCAGCTTGGTCCTAGCCTACAATGAGCAGTTCTTC. Translating gives CASSLVLAYNEQFF.